Listed here is a single T cell receptor (beta chain). This could be a read error, since a much larger clone is one nucleotide away. The data belong to a study of blood T cells in healthy people across ages. Drawing of peripheral blood yielded about 10 milliliters from each donor. There are 15 residues in the CDR3. Next came a second PCR, run for about 6 to 12 cycles, which used a sample-barcoded 5' primer along with a J-beta primer mix. Every individual sample yielded 3 million or more paired-end reads (each containing CDR3). In TCRdb, the 5' RACE reads were re-called with MiXCR into one record per CDR3 protein. Of 700,000 to 850,000 distinct CDR3 sequences listed, around 34% are singletons.

Material for sequencing was blood. The chain carries TRBV6-7 and TRBJ2-4; 14 bases align to TRBD2. TRBV6-7 is an ORF for which the function is uncertain. The clonotype originates from a young man in good health. This CDR3 is CASGYDGTSGGLQYF. The CDR3 DNA reads as TGTGCCAGCGGTTACGATGGGACTAGCGGGGGTCTTCAGTACTTC.